This T cell receptor beta chain is from a study of blood T cell repertoires in COVID-19. Participants were aged about 18 to 100 years, lived in under 30 US areas, and enrolled virtually. Participant-given clinical history determined each cohort assignment. V was pared by 5 bases and J by 0 bases, with 11 bases between. The CDR3 is 15 amino acids. Germline V lookup: CDR1 SGHTA, CDR2 FQGNSA. TCRdb's copy holds only in-frame clones and misses some; the assay was immunoSEQ multiplex PCR. Of 300,000 to 500,000 clones listed, 70% to 90% are singletons. This TCR derives from a woman under 40 with acute COVID-19. The sequenced material came from PBMCs or T cells enriched from blood (not recorded which). This chain uses TRBV7-2 with TRBJ1-3, with a tentative D call TRBD1 (5 bases). This chain's CDR3 is CASSAPGYSGNTIYF. CDR3 in DNA: TGTGCCAGCAGCGCCCCAGGGTACTCTGGAAACACCATATATTTT.